The 4 T cell receptor beta chains reported below all come from one sample, sequenced in a study of graft-versus-host responses after intestinal transplantation. Data came from immunoSEQ multiplex PCR; TCRdb stores just in-frame clones and leaves some out. The table records tens of thousands of clones, approximately 84% of them present only once. For these TCRs, the target antigens are not known. The sequenced sample was unstimulated CD4+ T cells sorted from spleen or lymph node cells, obtained before transplant. Source of these receptors: a human donor who was the organ donor for an intestinal transplant.

The rearrangement links TRBV6-5 to TRBJ1-2; the D gene is possibly TRBD1 (5 bases). The CDR3 runs 14 residues. The V end was cut by 4 bases, the J end by 7 bases, with 16 bases between. The germline V gene encodes CDR1 MNHEY and CDR2 SVGAGI. CDR3: CASSSFQGALGYTF. The CDR3 DNA reads TGTGCCAGCAGTTCTTTCCAGGGAGCCCTTGGCTACACCTTC.

This rearrangement joins TRBV4-3 to TRBJ1-1, with 7 bases fitting TRBD1. Trimming cost V 0 bases and J 1 base; bases outside gene matches: 2. Germline values: CDR1 LGHNA, CDR2 YSLEER. The length of the CDR3 is 15 residues. The CDR3 reads CASSQDSGGNTEAFF. As DNA, the CDR3 is TGCGCCAGCAGCCAAGATTCAGGGGGGAACACTGAAGCTTTCTTT.

This rearrangement joins TRBV6-5 to TRBJ1-2; D is ambiguous. CDR3 length: 13 amino acids. Germline CDR1 and CDR2: MNHEY and SVGAGI. Between the trimmed V and J ends, which lost 6 bases and 1 base, there was a span of 9 bases. The CDR3 loop is CASRRGFNYGYTF. CDR3 nucleotide sequence: TGTGCCAGCAGGCGGGGATTTAACTATGGCTACACCTTC.

The chain links TRBV7-2 to TRBJ1-2, with D possibly being TRBD1 (5 bases). Trimming took 4 bases from V and 1 from J, leaving 7 bases between them. The germline CDR1 and CDR2 sequences are SGHTA and FQGNSA. The CDR3 runs 13 residues. The CDR3 coding sequence is TGTGCCAGCAGCTGGGACGGTAACTATGGCTACACCTTC. It is translated as CASSWDGNYGYTF.